The rows below give T cell receptor beta chains drawn from one sample of a study of response to subunit inactivated influenza vaccine. TCRdb used MiXCR to reprocess the RT-PCR reads, holding one entry per CDR3 protein. Of around 750,000 distinct CDR3 sequences listed, approximately 21% are singletons. Sequenced here: PBMCs from blood, sampled 5 days after vaccination. These receptors all stem from a man between 45 and 60 years old who received an inactivated influenza vaccine. Each CDR3 is given with its conserved first and last residue. The D gene is left open where the match is weak. For some rows the clone size is stated as once, few or many, or as a class when expanded; others skip it.

clone_size j_call d_call v_call cdr3_nt cdr3_aa
few TRBJ1-3 NA TRBV12-3/TRBV12-4 TGTGCCAGCAGGCAGGGCTCAGAGGGGGGTGGAAACACCATATATTTT CASRQGSEGGGNTIYF
NA TRBJ2-3 NA TRBV5-1 TGCGCCAGCACCAACGGTCGGGGGTACACAGATACGCAGTATTTT CASTNGRGYTDTQYF
few TRBJ2-3 TRBD2 TRBV28 TGTGCCAGCAGTTTATCGTCTTATCTGCGGCGGGAGGGCCAAGATACGCAGTATTTT CASSLSSYLRREGQDTQYF
NA TRBJ2-3 NA TRBV4-3 TGCGCCAGCAGCCAGGGCGAGGGCGACGATACGGAGTATTTT CASSQGEGDDTEYF
few TRBJ2-1 NA TRBV20-1 TGCAGTGCTAGAGATACCATGAAGAGTGGCTCCTACAATGAGCAGTTCTTC CSARDTMKSGSYNEQFF
few TRBJ2-5 TRBD2 TRBV5-1 TGCGCCAGCAGCGCTACTAGCGGGGTCCGGGAGACCCAGTACTTC CASSATSGVRETQYF
few TRBJ2-1 TRBD1 TRBV10-3 TGTGCCATCAGTGAGTCTCAACAGGGGGTAAGCAATGAGCAGTTCTTC CAISESQQGVSNEQFF
NA TRBJ2-5 TRBD1 TRBV10-3 TGTGCCATCGGGCCCCAAGGGGGCGGCGGGACCCAGTACTTC CAIGPQGGGGTQYF
NA TRBJ1-2 NA TRBV5-1 TGCGCCAGCAGCGAGGCACAGGGAGCGTCTGGCTACACCTTC CASSEAQGASGYTF
many TRBJ2-7 NA TRBV6-5 TGTGCCAGCAGTTATCTGGACAGAACCTACGAGCAGTACTTC CASSYLDRTYEQYF